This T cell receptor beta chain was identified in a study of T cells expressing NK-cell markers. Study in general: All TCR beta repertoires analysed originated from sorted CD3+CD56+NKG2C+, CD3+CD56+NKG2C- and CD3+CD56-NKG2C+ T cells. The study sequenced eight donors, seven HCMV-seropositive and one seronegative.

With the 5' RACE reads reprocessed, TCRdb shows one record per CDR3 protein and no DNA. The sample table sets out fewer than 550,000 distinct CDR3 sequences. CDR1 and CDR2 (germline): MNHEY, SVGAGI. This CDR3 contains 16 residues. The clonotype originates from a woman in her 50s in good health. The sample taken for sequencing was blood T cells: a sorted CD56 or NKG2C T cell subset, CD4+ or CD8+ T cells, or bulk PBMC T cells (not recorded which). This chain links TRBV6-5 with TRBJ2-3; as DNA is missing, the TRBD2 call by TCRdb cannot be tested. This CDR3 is CASSSPRGALGDTQYF.